The next 8 T cell receptor beta chains were all read from a single sample in a study of cytomegalovirus exposure and HLA in healthy donors. The PCR used 60 Vbeta and 13 Jbeta primers. Assay used: immunoSEQ multiplex PCR; TCRdb lists only in-frame clones, some missing. The table includes about 150,000 clones, around 80% detected once. Sequences were obtained from PBMCs. The receptors derive from a male donor in good health and CMV-seropositive.

The chain employs TRBV14 and TRBJ2-1; 14 nucleotides align to TRBD2. The length of the CDR3 is 20 residues. Germline V lookup: CDR1 SGHDN, CDR2 FVKESK. V was pared by 1 base and J by 4 bases, with 12 bases of the junction left unmatched. CDR3 in DNA: TGTGCCAGCAGCCAAGGGGCTACCGGGACTAGCGGGAGCTCTTACAATGAGCAGTTCTTC. It codes for CASSQGATGTSGSSYNEQFF.

This chain connects TRBV28 to TRBJ2-7; 8 bases line up with TRBD2. Germline-derived CDR1 and CDR2 are MDHEN and SYDVKM. V lost 4 bases and J lost 2; bases outside the gene matches: 10. The CDR3 consists of 16 residues. Here the CDR3 reads CASSSVRREDTYEQYF. The CDR3, as DNA: TGTGCCAGCAGTTCAGTTCGGCGGGAGGATACCTACGAGCAGTACTTC. The variable domain in full, with the rest retrieved from reference TRBV28 and TRBJ2-7, is DVKVTQSSRYLVKRTGEKVFLECVQDMDHENMFWYRQDPGLGLRLIYFSYDVKMKEKGDIPEGYSVSREKKERFSLILESASTNQTSMYLCASSSVRREDTYEQYFGPGTRLTVT.

This clone was observed a single time. The chain employs TRBV7-9 and TRBJ2-2; 10 positions match TRBD1. Germline-derived CDR1 and CDR2 are SEHNR and FQNEAQ (reference sequence). This CDR3 spans 15 amino acids. The junction had 8 bases not matched to a gene; V was cut back by 8 bases and J by 5 bases. CDR3 nucleotide sequence: TGTGCCAGCCCCCTGGGGACAGGGGTGACCGGGGAGCTGTTTTTT. This sequence encodes CASPLGTGVTGELFF. The whole variable domain, filled in from reference TRBV7-9 and TRBJ2-2, reads DTGVSQNPRHKITKRGQNVTFRCDPISEHNRLYWYRQTLGQGPEFLTYFQNEAQLEKSRLLSDRFSAERPKGSFSTLEIQRTEQGDSAMYLCASPLGTGVTGELFFGEGSRLTVL.

This rearrangement joins TRBV15 to TRBJ2-1, with 8 bases identical to TRBD2. The junction had 10 bases not matched to a gene; V was cut back by 11 bases and J by 7 bases. Germline V CDR1 and CDR2: LNHNV, YYDKDF (reference sequence). This CDR3 contains 13 residues. CDR3 coding DNA: TGTGCCGCCGGGGGGGCCCTCGCTAATGAGCAGTTCTTC. Translation gives CAAGGALANEQFF.

The chain recombines TRBV28 with TRBJ2-5; 7 nucleotides match TRBD1. V gave up 9 bases and J gave up 3 bases; unmatched junction bases: 10. Germline loops: CDR1 MDHEN, CDR2 SYDVKM. The CDR3 loop spans 14 amino acids. CDR3 loop: CASSAPRGKETQYF. CDR3 sequence (DNA): TGTGCCAGTTCCGCCCCCAGGGGGAAAGAGACCCAGTACTTC.

J is TRBJ1-6 and V is TRBV2, with a tentative D call TRBD1 (5 bases). Deletions cut 3 bases from V and 5 bases from J, with 20 bases between. The V gene's germline CDR1 is SNHLY and CDR2 FYNNEI. This CDR3 region has 18 residues. This CDR3 reads CASSDPWGRGEDNSPLHF. The CDR3 DNA reads TGTGCCAGCAGTGACCCCTGGGGGAGGGGCGAAGATAATTCACCCCTCCACTTT.

The V and J genes are TRBV27 and TRBJ2-1, with TRBD2 matching over 9 bases. Germline CDR1 and CDR2: MNHEY and SMNVEV (reference sequence). This CDR3 is built from 16 residues. The junction had 8 bases not matched to a gene; V was cut back by 1 base and J by 7 bases. The CDR3 loop is CASSLLMLAGKNEQFF. DNA for the CDR3: TGTGCCAGCAGTTTATTAATGCTAGCGGGAAAAAATGAGCAGTTCTTC.

This chain connects TRBV28 to TRBJ1-3; D is perhaps TRBD1 (5 bases). V was trimmed by 6 bases and J by 0 bases, leaving 9 bases between them. There are 14 residues in the CDR3. Germline CDR1 and CDR2: MDHEN and SYDVKM. This CDR3 is CASSNQGSGNTIYF. The DNA for the CDR3 is TGTGCCAGCAGCAATCAGGGCTCTGGAAACACCATATATTTT.